The entry below describes one T cell receptor (beta chain). The sample comes from a study of blood T cell repertoires in COVID-19. CDR1 SEHNR and CDR2 FQNEAQ come from the germline V gene (reference sequence). V dropped 4 bases and J dropped 6 bases, with 19 bases sitting between them. This CDR3 spans 16 amino acids. Sequencing was performed with immunoSEQ multiplex PCR; in TCRdb, only in-frame clones are kept and a portion is missing. The table has 200,000 to 250,000 clones, more than 75% seen once; the top ten hold under 2.5%. The receptor's source is a man aged 35 to 55 with active or convalescent COVID-19. Specimen: peripheral blood. This sequence joins TRBV7-9 and TRBJ2-1; the D gene is possibly TRBD1 (6 bases). The CDR3 spells CASSWDGTLRGNEQFF. CDR3 in DNA: TGTGCCAGCAGCTGGGACGGGACACTTCGAGGCAATGAGCAGTTCTTC.